These 9 T cell receptor beta chains share one sample of origin, sequenced in a study of early T cells in non-severe SARS-CoV-2 infection. TCRdb ran MiXCR on the 5' RACE reads and lists one entry per CDR3 protein. The sample contains 40,000 to 60,000 distinct CDR3 sequences, roughly 4% of which appear only once. Sequencing input: whole blood. The source is an adult who was a healthcare worker with PCR-confirmed SARS-CoV-2 infection or an uninfected control (not recorded which).

This clonotype was detected many times. The chain employs TRBV6-1 and TRBJ1-3; D unresolved. Germline V gives CDR1 MNHNS, CDR2 SASEGT. The length of the CDR3 is 15 residues. The ends were cut back, 2 bases at V and 8 bases at J, with 16 bases in the middle. The CDR3, as DNA: TGTGCCAGCAGTGAATCACGGCTTGAGGCAGACACCATATATTTT. This sequence encodes CASSESRLEADTIYF.

The chain is built from TRBV29-1 and TRBJ2-1; D unresolved. In germline, CDR1 is SQVTM, CDR2 ANQGSEA. The CDR3 runs to 13 residues. Deletions cut 5 bases from V and 0 bases from J, with 8 bases between. The CDR3 DNA follows: TGCAGCGTTCCCGTTAGCTCCTACAATGAGCAGTTCTTC. This gives the protein CSVPVSSYNEQFF.

This clonotype was counted at least ten times. This chain uses TRBV10-3 with TRBJ2-3, with D maybe TRBD2 (5 bases). This CDR3 region has 12 residues. Germline CDR1 and CDR2: ENHRY and SYGVKD. V lost 10 bases and J lost 3, with 11 bases in between. The CDR3 here is CATREGTDTQYF. CDR3 in DNA: TGTGCCACCAGAGAGGGTACAGATACGCAGTATTTT.

A remark on this clonotype: A much more abundant neighbour one base away suggests this may be a read error. The J gene is TRBJ2-3, the V gene TRBV20-1, with 10 positions matching TRBD2. CDR1 and CDR2 (germline): DFQATT, SNEGSKA (reference sequence). There are 16 residues in the CDR3. V was pared by 0 bases and J by 2 bases, with 5 bases of the junction left unmatched. The CDR3 region is CSARDSGLADTDTQYF. The CDR3 nucleotides are TGCAGTGCTAGAGATTCCGGACTAGCGGACACAGATACGCAGTATTTT.

This clonotype was detected many times. V usage is TRBV18 and J usage is TRBJ1-1; D unresolved. With 1 base removed from V and 6 bases from J, the gap between germline ends came to 21 bases. This CDR3 spans 17 amino acids. From germline, CDR1 is KGHSH and CDR2 LQKENI. CDR3 amino acids: CASSPRRQQLINSEAFF. The CDR3 nucleotides read TGTGCCAGCTCACCACGCAGACAACAGTTGATTAATTCTGAAGCTTTCTTT.

At least ten counts were recorded for this clonotype. The V call is TRBV20-1, the J call TRBJ2-7; a possible D gene is TRBD2 (6 bases). CDR1 and CDR2 (germline): DFQATT, SNEGSKA (reference sequence). V lost 0 bases and J 4 bases, leaving 22 bases between the germline ends. The CDR3 runs 17 residues. The CDR3 is CSARDPAAGDGKYEQYF. Written as DNA, the CDR3 is TGCAGTGCTAGAGACCCCGCAGCGGGTGACGGGAAGTACGAGCAGTACTTC.

This clonotype occurred many times. The V and J genes are TRBV7-9 and TRBJ2-3; D is undetermined. Germline CDR1 and CDR2: SEHNR and FQNEAQ (reference sequence). V was clipped by 4 bases and J by 6 bases, with 8 bases between them. The CDR3 is 12 amino acids. This CDR3 reads CASSYDLDTQYF. Here the CDR3 DNA reads TGTGCCAGCAGCTACGACTTGGATACGCAGTATTTT.

The sample holds many counts of this clonotype. The V call is TRBV28, the J call TRBJ1-2, with a weak D call TRBD1 (6 bases). The CDR3 contains 14 residues. Germline V gives CDR1 MDHEN, CDR2 SYDVKM. Trimming took off 2 bases at V and 5 bases at J, with 12 bases between the two ends. The CDR3 region is CASSLNREGYGYTF. CDR3 nucleotide sequence: TGTGCCAGCAGTTTAAACAGGGAGGGGTATGGCTACACCTTC.

This clonotype was seen a few times. V is TRBV6-2 or TRBV6-3 and J is TRBJ2-7; 12 bases fit TRBD1. The germline V gene encodes CDR1 MNHEY and CDR2 SVGEGT. With 6 bases clipped from V and 0 bases from J, the junction kept 9 bases outside the gene matches. The CDR3 is 17 residues long. CDR3 residues: CASSLRDRGPHSYEQYF. For the CDR3, the DNA is TGTGCCAGCAGCCTCCGGGACAGGGGGCCCCACTCCTACGAGCAGTACTTC.